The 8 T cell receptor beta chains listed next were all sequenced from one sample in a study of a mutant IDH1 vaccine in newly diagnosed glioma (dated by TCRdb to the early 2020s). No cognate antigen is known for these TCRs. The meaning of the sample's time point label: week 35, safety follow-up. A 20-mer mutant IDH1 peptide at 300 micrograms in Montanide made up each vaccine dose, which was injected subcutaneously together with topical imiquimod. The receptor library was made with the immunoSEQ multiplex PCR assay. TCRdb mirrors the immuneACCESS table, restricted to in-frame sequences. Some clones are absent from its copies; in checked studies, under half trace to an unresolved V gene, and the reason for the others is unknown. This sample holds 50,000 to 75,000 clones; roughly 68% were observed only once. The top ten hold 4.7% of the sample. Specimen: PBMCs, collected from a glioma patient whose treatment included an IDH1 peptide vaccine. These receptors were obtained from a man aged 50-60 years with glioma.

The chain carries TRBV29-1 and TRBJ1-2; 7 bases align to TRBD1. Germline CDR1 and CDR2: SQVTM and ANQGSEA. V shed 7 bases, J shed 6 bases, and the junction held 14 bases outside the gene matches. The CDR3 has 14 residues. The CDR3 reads CSAQGEGAVNGYTF. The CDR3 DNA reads TGCAGCGCCCAGGGGGAGGGGGCGGTCAATGGCTACACCTTC.

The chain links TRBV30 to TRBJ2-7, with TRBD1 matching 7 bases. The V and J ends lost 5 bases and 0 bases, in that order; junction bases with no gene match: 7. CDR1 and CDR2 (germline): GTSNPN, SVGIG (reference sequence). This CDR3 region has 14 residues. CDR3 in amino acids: CAWAPGQSSYEQYF. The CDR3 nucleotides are TGTGCCTGGGCACCGGGACAGAGCTCCTACGAGCAGTACTTC.

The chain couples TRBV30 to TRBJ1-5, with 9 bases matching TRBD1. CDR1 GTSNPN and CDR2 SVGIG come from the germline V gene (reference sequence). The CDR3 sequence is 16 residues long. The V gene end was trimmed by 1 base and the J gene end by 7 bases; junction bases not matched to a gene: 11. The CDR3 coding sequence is TGTGCCTGGAGTGATCAGGACAGGGGATTCCGGCAGCCCCAGCATTTT. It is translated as CAWSDQDRGFRQPQHF.

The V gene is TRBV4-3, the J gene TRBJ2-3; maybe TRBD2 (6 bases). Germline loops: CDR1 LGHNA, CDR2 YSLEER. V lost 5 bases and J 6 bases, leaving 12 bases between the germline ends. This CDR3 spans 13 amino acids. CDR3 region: CASSMGGGDTQYF. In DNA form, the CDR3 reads TGCGCCAGCAGCATGGGTGGGGGGGATACGCAGTATTTT.

CDR3 sequence reads: CATSRAISYNEQFF. CDR3 coding DNA: TGTGCCACCAGCAGGGCGATCTCCTACAATGAGCAGTTCTTC. The genes are TRBV15 and TRBJ2-1; unclear D gene. This CDR3 has 14 residues. CDR1 and CDR2 (germline): LNHNV, YYDKDF (reference sequence). The V and J ends lost 3 bases and 0 bases respectively, with 6 bases between them.

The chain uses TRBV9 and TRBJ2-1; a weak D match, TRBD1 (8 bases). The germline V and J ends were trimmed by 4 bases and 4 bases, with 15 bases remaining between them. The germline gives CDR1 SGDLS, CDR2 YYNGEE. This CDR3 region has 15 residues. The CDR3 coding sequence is TGTGCCAGCAGCACTGGACAGGGAGGGTACAATGAGCAGTTCTTC. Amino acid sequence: CASSTGQGGYNEQFF.

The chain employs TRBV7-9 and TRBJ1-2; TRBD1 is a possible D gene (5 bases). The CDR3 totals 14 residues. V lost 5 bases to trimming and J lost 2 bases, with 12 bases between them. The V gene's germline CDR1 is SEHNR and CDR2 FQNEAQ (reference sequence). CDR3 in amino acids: CASSPPGQNYGYTF. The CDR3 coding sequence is TGTGCCAGCAGCCCCCCAGGGCAGAACTATGGCTACACCTTC.

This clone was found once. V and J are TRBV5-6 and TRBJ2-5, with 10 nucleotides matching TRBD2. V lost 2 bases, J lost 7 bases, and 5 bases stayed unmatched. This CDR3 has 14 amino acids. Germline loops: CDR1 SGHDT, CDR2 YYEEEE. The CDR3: CASSFRTSGWTQYF. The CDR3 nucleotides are TGTGCCAGCAGCTTCCGGACTAGCGGATGGACCCAGTACTTC.